The 32 T cell receptor beta chains given below trace back to one sample, sequenced in a study of blood T cell repertoires in COVID-19. Only in-frame clones appear in the TCRdb table, and some are missing; sequencing was by immunoSEQ multiplex PCR. This table has 200,000 to 300,000 clones, 84% appearing once. Source material: peripheral blood. Every receptor here comes from a man aged 45-65 years with acute or convalescent COVID-19.

This rearrangement joins TRBV2 to TRBJ2-7; D gene uncertain. There are 11 residues in the CDR3. Germline loops: CDR1 SNHLY, CDR2 FYNNEI. The V end lost 3 bases, the J end lost 4 bases, and 4 bases lay between the germline ends. For the CDR3, the DNA is TGTGCCAGCAGTGATGAGTACGAGCAGTACTTC. Protein product: CASSDEYEQYF. Filled out from reference TRBV2 and TRBJ2-7, the complete variable domain reads EPEVTQTPSHQVTQMGQEVILRCVPISNHLYFYWYRQILGQKVEFLVSFYNNEISEKSEIFDDQFSVERPDGSNFTLKIRSTKLEDSAMYFCASSDEYEQYFGPGTRLTVT.

Worth noting for this clone: At one boundary the junction diverges from the germline segment, which might be a read error. The gene calls are TRBV20-1 and TRBJ2-5; 9 bases fit TRBD2. Germline lookup yields CDR1 DFQATT and CDR2 SNEGSKA (reference sequence). The CDR3 is made up of 11 amino acids. CDR3 nucleotides: TGTGCGGGAGGGGGTAGCGAGACCCAGTACTTC. Translated, it gives CAGGGSETQYF.

The gene calls are TRBV28 and TRBJ2-3, with 10 bases lining up with TRBD2. Germline V gene lookup returns CDR1 MDHEN and CDR2 SYDVKM. V shed 8 bases, J shed 0 bases, and the junction held 14 bases outside the gene matches. The CDR3 sequence is 18 residues long. The CDR3 coding sequence is TGTGCCAGCGGGCCTTCTAGCGGGAGTAAGGGGAGCACAGATACGCAGTATTTT. Residues: CASGPSSGSKGSTDTQYF.

This chain joins TRBV10-3 and TRBJ1-1; TRBD1 matches 7 bases. V was clipped by 9 bases and J by 7 bases; unmatched bases: 11. Germline V gives CDR1 ENHRY, CDR2 SYGVKD. The CDR3 loop spans 13 amino acids. CDR3 protein: CAIVSGGGGEAFF. CDR3 bases: TGTGCCATAGTGTCAGGGGGTGGGGGTGAAGCTTTCTTT.

The rearrangement uses TRBV5-4 and TRBJ2-3; 8 bases fit TRBD2. Per the germline V gene, CDR1 is SGHNT and CDR2 is YYREEE (reference sequence). Germline trimming cut 4 bases from V and 2 bases from J; bases unmatched to any gene: 6. CDR3 length equals 15 residues. This CDR3 reads CASSESGLDTDTQYF. As DNA, the CDR3 is TGTGCCAGCAGCGAGTCGGGACTAGACACAGATACGCAGTATTTT.

The chain combines TRBV5-1 with TRBJ1-5; perhaps TRBD1 as D (5 bases). The CDR3 loop spans 14 amino acids. Germline assignment: CDR1 SGHRS and CDR2 YFSETQ. Trimming stripped 2 bases from V and 4 bases from J, with 10 bases between. CDR3 amino acids: CASSFSGDNQPQHF. In DNA, the CDR3 is TGCGCCAGCAGCTTCTCGGGGGATAATCAGCCCCAGCATTTT. Full variable domain (outside the CDR3, taken from reference TRBV5-1 and TRBJ1-5): KAGVTQTPRYLIKTRGQQVTLSCSPISGHRSVSWYQQTPGQGLQFLFEYFSETQRNKGNFPGRFSGRQFSNSRSEMNVSTLELGDSALYLCASSFSGDNQPQHFGDGTRLSIL.

The V and J genes are TRBV28 and TRBJ2-5; D uncertain. CDR3 size: 15 residues. The germline CDR1 and CDR2 sequences are MDHEN and SYDVKM. The V gene lost 2 bases and the J gene lost 0 bases, with 10 bases spanning the gap. For the CDR3, the DNA is TGTGCCAGCAGTTTAGGGCAGGCCAACCAAGAGACCCAGTACTTC. It codes for CASSLGQANQETQYF.

The chain combines TRBV5-8 with TRBJ1-5, with D perhaps matching TRBD1 (5 bases). The CDR3 runs to 15 residues. V lost 4 bases to trimming and J lost 6 bases, with 17 bases between them. Germline CDR1 is SGHTS and CDR2 is YDEGEE. The CDR3 spells CASSPYTRVTQPQHF. The CDR3 DNA reads as TGTGCCAGCAGCCCATATACCAGGGTTACTCAGCCCCAGCATTTT.

The chain is built from TRBV23-1 and TRBJ1-2; no definite D call. TRBV23-1 is classed as an ORF, of uncertain function. V was clipped by 8 bases and J by 3 bases, with 19 bases between them. CDR3 length: 15 residues. The DNA of the CDR3 is TGCGCCAGCGGCCCCTTGACGGGGAGAGACTATGGCTACACCTTC. Translating gives CASGPLTGRDYGYTF.

The count of this clone is one. The rearrangement links TRBV11-3 to TRBJ2-1, with 7 bases that match TRBD2. Unmatched junction bases numbered 9, after V lost 0 bases and J lost 4 bases. There are 17 residues in the CDR3. Germline V lookup: CDR1 SGHNT, CDR2 YENEEA. CDR3 residues: CASSLEYAGAGYNEQFF. The CDR3 DNA is TGTGCCAGCAGCTTAGAATATGCGGGAGCAGGGTACAATGAGCAGTTCTTC.

The J gene is TRBJ2-3, the V gene TRBV7-3; 7 nucleotides line up with TRBD2. This CDR3 has 16 amino acids. V trimming: 3 bases; J trimming: 2 bases; junction bases outside the gene matches: 8. Germline loops: CDR1 SGHTA, CDR2 FQGTGA. The CDR3 DNA is TGTGCCAGCAGCTTGGGAGGGACCCTAATCACAGATACGCAGTATTTT. The encoded protein is CASSLGGTLITDTQYF.

The rearrangement links TRBV29-1 to TRBJ2-1; 9 bases are shared with TRBD2. Unmatched junction bases numbered 7, after V lost 3 bases and J lost 7 bases. The CDR3 sequence is 14 residues long. From germline, CDR1 is SQVTM and CDR2 ANQGSEA. CDR3 bases: TGCAGCGTTGATTCTGGCGGGAGGGGGAATGAGCAGTTCTTC. It encodes CSVDSGGRGNEQFF.

This chain joins TRBV7-9 and TRBJ1-2; D gene ambiguous. The CDR3 runs to 15 residues. Germline values: CDR1 SEHNR, CDR2 FQNEAQ (reference sequence). Trimming removed 2 bases at V and 8 bases at J, with 18 bases between. In nucleotides, the CDR3 is TGTGCCAGCAGCTTATACGTCAGGCGTCGGTGCGGCTACACCTTC. Translation gives CASSLYVRRRCGYTF.

The J gene is TRBJ2-7, the V gene TRBV6-6; 7 positions agree with TRBD1. CDR3 length: 16 residues. Losses at the gene ends were 5 bases for V and 7 bases for J; bases not matched to a gene: 17. Germline CDR1 and CDR2: MNHNY and SVGAGI (reference sequence). The CDR3 nucleotides are TGTGCCAGCAGTAACCCGACAGGGATCTCCTACCGGGAGCAGTACTTC. This encodes CASSNPTGISYREQYF.

The J gene is TRBJ2-7, the V gene TRBV28; TRBD1 aligns across 10 bases. The CDR3 covers 12 residues. Germline CDR1 is MDHEN and CDR2 is SYDVKM. V shed 6 bases, J shed 7 bases, and the junction held 3 bases outside the gene matches. For the CDR3, the DNA is TGTGCCAGCAGGGGACAGGGGTGGGAGCAGTACTTC. Its translation: CASRGQGWEQYF.

The V call is TRBV29-1, the J call TRBJ1-4; D is undetermined. The CDR3 sequence is 14 residues long. Germline CDR1 and CDR2: SQVTM and ANQGSEA. V shed 7 bases and J shed 3 bases, with 15 bases lying between them. The chain's CDR3 is CSAIDGSANEKLFF. CDR3 bases: TGCAGCGCAATTGATGGTTCAGCTAATGAAAAACTGTTTTTT.

The rearrangement uses TRBV5-1 and TRBJ2-3; a possible D gene is TRBD1 (6 bases). The CDR3 sequence is 14 residues long. Between the trimmed V and J ends, which lost 4 bases and 3 bases, there was a span of 12 bases. Germline V gene sequence: CDR1 SGHRS, CDR2 YFSETQ. Written as DNA, the CDR3 is TGCGCCAGCAGCCCCCGACAGGCAACAGATACGCAGTATTTT. Protein sequence: CASSPRQATDTQYF.

The V gene is TRBV19, the J gene TRBJ1-2; D is uncertain. V was shortened by 3 bases and J by 5 bases, with 7 bases between the two germline ends. There are 12 residues in the CDR3. Looked up from germline, CDR1 is LNHDA and CDR2 is SQIVND (reference sequence). The CDR3 region has the DNA TGTGCCAGTAGTATCCCCTTTTATGGCTACACCTTC. This gives the protein CASSIPFYGYTF.

The chain links TRBV6-1 to TRBJ1-5; possibly TRBD1 for D (6 bases). CDR1 and CDR2 (germline): MNHNS, SASEGT. Trimming removed 2 bases from V and 2 bases from J, with 13 bases in between. This CDR3 region has 16 residues. The CDR3 here is CASSEWGGSRNQPQHF. The CDR3 DNA follows: TGTGCCAGCAGTGAATGGGGGGGCTCCCGCAATCAGCCCCAGCATTTT.

The chain combines TRBV4-1 with TRBJ1-2; 8 nucleotides line up with TRBD1. This CDR3 has 13 amino acids. Germline V CDR1 and CDR2: MGHRA, YSYEKL. The V segment lost 4 bases and the J segment 6 bases; nucleotides outside the gene matches: 4. CDR3 residues: CASSPTGVHGYTF. In DNA form, the CDR3 reads TGCGCCAGCAGCCCGACAGGGGTCCATGGCTACACCTTC.

The J gene is TRBJ2-3, the V gene TRBV11-2; maybe TRBD2 (6 bases). The V end lost 0 bases, the J end lost 1 base, and 14 bases lay between the germline ends. The germline gives CDR1 SGHAT, CDR2 FQNNGV. CDR3 length: 17 residues. The DNA for the CDR3 is TGTGCCAGCAGCTTAGATTATGAGCGGGTAGGCACAGATACGCAGTATTTT. It is translated as CASSLDYERVGTDTQYF.

The chain links TRBV10-2 to TRBJ2-7; D unresolved. V was pared by 6 bases and J by 0 bases, with 3 bases between. The CDR3 consists of 11 residues. Germline V gives CDR1 WSHSY, CDR2 SAAADI. The CDR3 DNA sequence: TGCGCCAGCAGCGGCTCCTACGAGCAGTACTTC. This sequence encodes CASSGSYEQYF.

This clone appeared once. One end of the junction is discordant with germline, which a read error may explain. CDR3 sequence: CTSGRRDTGELFF. CDR3 sequence (DNA): TGCACTAGCGGGAGAAGGGACACCGGGGAGCTGTTTTTT. The gene calls are TRBV28 and TRBJ2-2, with 11 bases matching TRBD2. Germline assignment: CDR1 MDHEN and CDR2 SYDVKM. This CDR3 comprises 13 residues.

This clone is a singleton in its sample. The rearrangement uses TRBV2 and TRBJ2-7; weak D call: TRBD1 (6 bases). Trimming stripped 4 bases from V and 7 bases from J, with 17 bases between. Germline V lookup: CDR1 SNHLY, CDR2 FYNNEI. This CDR3 is 14 amino acids long. The CDR3 DNA sequence: TGTGCCAGCAGTGTAGGTGCAGGGGTGGGGGAGCAGTACTTC. As protein: CASSVGAGVGEQYF.

The chain recombines TRBV12-5 with TRBJ1-6; possibly TRBD1 for D (5 bases). From germline, CDR1 is LGHNT and CDR2 FRNRAP. This CDR3 is 14 amino acids long. The V gene lost 6 bases and the J gene lost 8 bases, with 14 bases spanning the gap. As DNA, the CDR3 is TGTGCTAGTGGACAGCAGGGTTCGGATTCACCCCTCCACTTT. This sequence encodes CASGQQGSDSPLHF.

The chain has TRBV5-6 and TRBJ2-5; the D gene is possibly TRBD1 (5 bases). The CDR3 extends over 14 amino acids. V shed 4 bases and J shed 4 bases, with 14 bases lying between them. CDR1 and CDR2 from the germline V gene are SGHDT and YYEEEE. The DNA of the CDR3 is TGTGCCAGCAGCCCAACGTGGGGCGGAGAGACCCAGTACTTC. Amino acid sequence: CASSPTWGGETQYF. Using reference TRBV5-6 and TRBJ2-5 for the parts outside the CDR3, the full variable domain is DAGVTQSPTHLIKTRGQQVTLRCSPKSGHDTVSWYQQALGQGPQFIFQYYEEEERQRGNFPDRFSGHQFPNYSSELNVNALLLGDSALYLCASSPTWGGETQYFGPGTRLLVL.

The chain joins TRBV5-1 to TRBJ1-2; the match to TRBD1 covers 8 bases. The CDR3 runs to 18 residues. Trimming took 4 bases from V and 4 from J; bases not matched to a gene: 18. Germline values: CDR1 SGHRS, CDR2 YFSETQ. Here the CDR3 DNA reads TGCGCCAGCAGCCCTGGGAGGGTACCAGGGGGCGCAGGCTATGGCTACACCTTC. Its translation: CASSPGRVPGGAGYGYTF.

The CDR3: CASSQRSGRTGETQYF. The CDR3 DNA follows: TGTGCCAGCAGCCAGCGTAGCGGGAGAACGGGGGAGACCCAGTACTTC. V gene TRBV28 combines with J gene TRBJ2-5; 9 bases are shared with TRBD2. The V segment lost 6 bases and the J segment 5 bases; nucleotides outside the gene matches: 13. Germline CDR1 is MDHEN and CDR2 is SYDVKM. The CDR3 contains 16 residues.

The V call is TRBV19, the J call TRBJ1-6; D is unresolved. With 1 base removed from V and 6 bases from J, the gap between germline ends came to 7 bases. This CDR3 spans 14 amino acids. Germline V gene data show CDR1 as LNHDA and CDR2 as SQIVND (reference sequence). This CDR3 reads CASSIGQVNSPLHF. In nucleotides, the CDR3 is TGTGCCAGTAGTATAGGGCAAGTTAATTCACCCCTCCACTTT.

This chain connects TRBV7-9 to TRBJ2-5; TRBD2 aligns across 9 bases. The germline V gene encodes CDR1 SEHNR and CDR2 FQNEAQ (reference sequence). The CDR3 runs 15 residues. J was trimmed by 1 base and V by 7 bases; bases with no gene match: 7. The DNA of the CDR3 is TGTGCCAGCACTCCGGGACTAGCTTTCCAAGAGACCCAGTACTTC. Its protein product is CASTPGLAFQETQYF.

The chain recombines TRBV10-3 with TRBJ2-6, with D perhaps TRBD1 (6 bases). The V end was cut by 10 bases, the J end by 6 bases, with 7 bases between. The germline V gene encodes CDR1 ENHRY and CDR2 SYGVKD. The CDR3 has 11 amino acids. CDR3 loop: CATGEANVLTF. CDR3 nucleotide sequence: TGTGCCACAGGGGAGGCCAACGTCCTGACTTTC.

This rearrangement joins TRBV12-5 to TRBJ2-7; D not certain. Trimming took off 5 bases at V and 3 bases at J, with 11 bases between the two ends. The CDR3 totals 13 residues. The V gene's germline CDR1 is LGHNT and CDR2 FRNRAP. CDR3 residues: CASGPSGGYEQYF. CDR3 in DNA: TGTGCTAGTGGTCCCTCCGGTGGCTACGAGCAGTACTTC.